This TCR beta chain was recorded in a study of long-term antiretroviral therapy in people with HIV. This CDR3 spans 12 amino acids. Germline CDR1 reads MNHEY; CDR2 reads SVGAGI. J lost 11 bases, V lost 5 bases, and 8 bases had no gene match. Running of the v3.0 immunoSEQ assay took place at survey level. Assay used: immunoSEQ multiplex PCR; TCRdb lists only in-frame clones, some missing. Of around 21,000 clones detected, roughly 80% appear once; the ten largest clones hold under 4.5%. The rearrangement joins TRBV6-5 to TRBJ1-1; 7 nucleotides align to TRBD1. Sequenced here: unsorted PBMCs, sampled around 4 years after starting antiretroviral therapy. The sequence derives from a man aged 18 to 29 with HIV. The CDR3 DNA reads as TGTGCCAGCAGTCCTGGAGGGGGCTGGGCTTTCTTT. The encoded protein is CASSPGGGWAFF.